The clone carrying this TCR beta chain was counted only a few times. Its specificity is not known. The CDR3 covers 16 residues. Germline V gives CDR1 MGHDK, CDR2 SYGVNS. The V gene end was trimmed by 3 bases and the J gene end by 1 base; junction bases not matched to a gene: 5. These data are taken from a study of T cells after yellow fever vaccination. Findings and limits, study-wide: Post-booster reappearance was seen for most primary-vaccination clones (around 96% CD4, around 90% CD8). High-abundance clonotypes from the bulk population could contaminate FACS-sorted repertoires. A weaker secondary response peaked on day 5, the primary on day 15.

The 5'RACE template-switching step produced TCR cDNA and added a universal primer site and UMIs. TCRdb called the 5' RACE reads again in MiXCR, with one record for every CDR3 protein. The repertoire holds some 340,000 distinct CDR3 sequences, around 10% seen once, with approximately 3% in the top ten. This receptor was taken from a man between 18 and 35 years old who received the YFV17D yellow fever vaccine. The sequencing used CD4+ T cells sorted from PBMCs, collected 45 days after the yellow fever booster vaccination. The chain recombines TRBV25-1 with TRBJ1-3; 8 nucleotides match TRBD1. In DNA form, the CDR3 reads TGTGCCAGCAGTGATCTACGACAGGGGTCTGGAAACACCATATATTTT. Translation: CASSDLRQGSGNTIYF.